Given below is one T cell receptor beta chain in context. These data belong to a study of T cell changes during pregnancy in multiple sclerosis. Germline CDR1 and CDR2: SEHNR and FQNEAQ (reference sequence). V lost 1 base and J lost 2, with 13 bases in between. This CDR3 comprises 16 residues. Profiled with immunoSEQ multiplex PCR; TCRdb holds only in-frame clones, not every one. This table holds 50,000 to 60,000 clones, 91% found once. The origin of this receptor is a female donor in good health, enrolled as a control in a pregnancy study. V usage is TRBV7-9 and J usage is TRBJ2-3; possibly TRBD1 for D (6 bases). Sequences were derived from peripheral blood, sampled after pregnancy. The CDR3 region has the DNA TGTGCCAGCAGCTTAGGGGGGCCCTTTTCCACAGATACGCAGTATTTT. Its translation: CASSLGGPFSTDTQYF.